The T cell receptor beta chain described here comes from a study of response to subunit inactivated influenza vaccine. TCRdb fed the RT-PCR reads into MiXCR, producing one record per CDR3 protein. The table records 750,000 to 850,000 distinct CDR3 sequences, around 20% of them present only once. With 4 bases removed from V and 2 bases from J, the gap between germline ends came to 11 bases. The CDR3 runs to 15 residues. Per germline, CDR1 LGHDT and CDR2 YNNKEL (reference sequence). There are a few counts of this clonotype. J is TRBJ2-2 and V is TRBV3-1; possibly TRBD1 for D (6 bases). The sample in question was PBMCs from blood, obtained about 5 days after vaccination. The TCR sequence derives from a man aged 45 to 65 who received an inactivated influenza vaccine. The CDR3 reads CASSRDTINTGELFF. CDR3 nucleotide sequence: TGTGCCAGCAGCCGGGACACGATAAACACCGGGGAGCTGTTTTTT.